The present T cell receptor (beta chain) was sequenced within a study of regulatory T cells in long-lasting Graves disease. Looked up from germline, CDR1 is MDHEN and CDR2 is SYDVKM. CDR3 length equals 14 residues. Deletions cut 6 bases from V and 3 bases from J, with 14 bases between. The table lists this clonotype with a few counts. The antigen is unknown. HTBI primers from iRepertoire and Arm-PCR of CDR3 regions yielded the TCR beta libraries. TCRdb ran MiXCR on the multiplex PCR reads and lists one entry per CDR3 protein. The sample holds over 350,000 distinct CDR3 sequences, about 15% seen once. Findings and caveats of the study: Persistent-disease Graves' patients showed less TCR diversity than new cases. Shared public clonotypes totalled a few thousand in persistent patients, compared with around 880 in new patients.

This sample's time point: newly diagnosed GD, antithyroid drugs for less than 3 months. Following extraction of RNA from PBMCs, that RNA was used to make the TCR library. The same sample was also studied in work on T cells in Graves' hyperthyroidism and ophthalmopathy.

The gene calls are TRBV28 and TRBJ2-5; possibly TRBD1 or TRBD2 for D (5 bases each). The clonotype originates from a woman aged 50 to 60 with Graves disease. Here the sequenced sample was peripheral blood mononuclear cells (PBMCs), taken at new diagnosis, from a patient treated with antithyroid drugs. The CDR3 sequence: CASSPMRGEETQYF. CDR3 coding DNA: TGTGCCAGCAGCCCAATGAGGGGTGAAGAGACCCAGTACTTC.